This TCR beta chain is drawn from a study of glioma-infiltrating T cells after dendritic cell vaccination listed by TCRdb under 2016. Study-wide context: The cohort comprised approximately 15 glioblastoma patients from Phase I and II dendritic cell vaccination trials, 9 newly diagnosed and 6 with recurrent disease. The vaccine was prepared from monocyte-derived dendritic cells that were cultured for around 7 days with IL-4 and GM-CSF and then pulsed overnight with autologous tumor lysate. Survival after dendritic cell vaccination was correlated with TCR sequencing metrics, including TIL content and tumor-blood repertoire overlap. Each patient was given three intradermal dendritic cell vaccine injections, spaced two weeks apart, in the arm below the axilla. Deep sequencing of TCR beta CDR3 regions was used to quantify tumor-infiltrating lymphocyte content and compare tumor and blood repertoires in dendritic cell-vaccinated glioblastoma patients. Between about 2002 and 2013, the patients were given dendritic cell vaccination pulsed with autologous tumor lysate. What the work shows at the level of the full study, not this receptor alone: The three-group TCR overlap response model was characterized as speculative, and prospective validation of the model was stated to be required. Longer time to progression and overall survival after dendritic cell vaccination were predicted by higher estimated pretreatment TIL content. The cohort was small and heterogeneous, and full blood and tumor sets were available for few patients, with initial-recurrent tumor pairs available for even fewer patients. No direct relationship between TCR clonality and survival was found, suggesting a diverse polyclonal response may matter.

Points on this clone: The antigen this receptor binds is unknown. Base qualities were left out, and no much larger clone turns up one base away.

The time point label, as the study defines it: after dendritic cell vaccination, including at tumor progression/relapse. Patients were selected on the basis of adequate residual fresh-frozen tumor tissue and more than two years of available survival data. Although molecular status otherwise differed among the glioblastoma patients, no patient had an isocitrate dehydrogenase mutation. PBMC collection took place before vaccination, two weeks after the third vaccination, and at tumor progression if progression occurred. Genomic DNA was extracted with the Qiagen DNeasy Blood extraction Kit. The immunoSEQ assay amplified TCRB CDR3 regions from about 2 micrograms of genomic DNA, or from all available DNA when less than that amount was available. For multiplex PCR, 60 forward primers for TCR V beta segments and 13 reverse primers for J beta segments were used. To estimate reads per starting template, synthetic control templates were spiked into each sample at limiting dilution. Reads of 87 bp were generated by sequencing on the Illumina HiSeq System. The source study handled its data this way. PCR and sequencing errors were removed by a nearest neighbor algorithm that merged closely related sequences. TCR overlap was measured as the percentage of unique tumor TCR beta sequences that were also present in the peripheral blood of the same patient. Not all clones reach the TCRdb copy of this immuneACCESS table, which keeps in-frame sequences only. Checked studies attribute under half of the gap to unresolved V genes and leave the rest unexplained. That table supplies the V and J calls and clone size; D and trimming were determined from the DNA. This sample lists approximately 91,000 clones; 81% were detected once. The ten largest clones add up to over 2% of the sample.

The specimen comprised blood, sampled after dendritic cell vaccination. The TCR originated in a human donor with glioblastoma.

Here is the DNA: TGTGCCAGCAGTACCCAGGGTCAAGGAAACACCATATATTTT. Protein translation: CASSTQGQGNTIYF. The rearranged segments are TRBV6-5 and TRBJ1-3; a weak D assignment points to TRBD1 (5 bases agree). V and J are truncated by 5 bases and 4 bases respectively, leaving an intervening sequence of 12 bases. From cysteine to phenylalanine, the CDR3 is 14 amino acids long. The sequence is cut down to CDR3 DNA, 42 bases in frame from base 1. The germline V gene sets CDR1 to MNHEY and CDR2 to SVGAGI.